This passage covers 15 T cell receptor beta chains from one sample sequenced in a study of T cell responses to AZD1222 COVID-19 vaccine. TCRdb's table, derived via immunoSEQ multiplex PCR, lists solely in-frame clones and lacks some. The sample contains roughly 96,000 clones, 80% to 90% of which appear only once. The material sequenced was peripheral blood, taken on day 0 of AZD1222 vaccination. The receptors derive from an adult in good health.

This clone was observed a single time. The chain recombines TRBV5-4 with TRBJ2-5; no firm D call. Trimming cost V 0 bases and J 2 bases, with 8 bases left between them. The CDR3 has 14 residues. Germline V CDR1 and CDR2: SGHNT, YYREEE (reference sequence). CDR3 sequence (DNA): TGTGCCAGCAGCTTGGCCGTAAGTCAAGAGACCCAGTACTTC. Translated, it gives CASSLAVSQETQYF.

This chain joins TRBV15 and TRBJ2-5; TRBD2 is a possible D gene (5 bases). Germline CDR1 and CDR2: LNHNV and YYDKDF (reference sequence). The CDR3 spans 15 residues. V was cut by 0 bases and J by 5 bases, with 13 bases left in between. This CDR3 is CATSRETSTGETQYF. The CDR3 coding sequence is TGTGCCACCAGCAGAGAAACCTCAACGGGGGAGACCCAGTACTTC.

This clone has only one observation. The V and J genes are TRBV5-1 and TRBJ1-1; TRBD1 matches at 9 bases. This CDR3 is built from 15 residues. The germline CDR1 and CDR2 sequences are SGHRS and YFSETQ. The J segment lost 3 bases and the V segment lost 0 bases, leaving 3 bases of the junction unmatched. CDR3 nucleotides: TGCGCCAGCAGCTTGGGAACAGGGGGCTACACTGAAGCTTTCTTT. It codes for CASSLGTGGYTEAFF.

The CDR3 DNA is TGCGCCATAATCAGGGTGGGACAGGGAAATAGGTTACAAGAAAAACTGTTTTTT. Translation: CAIIRVGQGNRLQEKLFF. The genes are TRBV4-1 and TRBJ1-4; TRBD1 matches at 9 bases. The CDR3 is made up of 18 amino acids. The V segment lost 10 bases and the J segment 8 bases; nucleotides outside the gene matches: 23. Germline assignment: CDR1 MGHRA and CDR2 YSYEKL.

The chain links TRBV7-2 to TRBJ1-1; D is perhaps TRBD1 (5 bases). V was pared by 1 base and J by 4 bases, with 16 bases between. The germline gives CDR1 SGHTA, CDR2 FQGNSA. The CDR3 loop spans 16 amino acids. CDR3 coding DNA: TGTGCCAGCAGCTTAGGTAGCGTCAGGGAGGGCACTGAAGCTTTCTTT. Translating gives CASSLGSVREGTEAFF.

In this sample, this clone turned up a few times. This chain joins TRBV7-2 and TRBJ1-1; D not resolved. V lost 5 bases and J lost 2, with 6 bases in between. Germline loops: CDR1 SGHTA, CDR2 FQGNSA. The CDR3 loop spans 12 amino acids. The CDR3 DNA is TGTGCCAGCAGCCCAAGCAACACTGAAGCTTTCTTT. This sequence encodes CASSPSNTEAFF.

The chain uses TRBV28 and TRBJ1-5; tentatively, D is TRBD1 (6 bases). Germline CDR1 is MDHEN and CDR2 is SYDVKM. The CDR3 runs 12 residues. The V gene lost 10 bases and the J gene lost 4 bases, with 11 bases spanning the gap. The CDR3 protein is CAITGSNQPQHF. The CDR3 DNA sequence: TGTGCCATCACAGGGAGTAATCAGCCCCAGCATTTT. The full variable domain, rest sourced from reference TRBV28 and TRBJ1-5, is DVKVTQSSRYLVKRTGEKVFLECVQDMDHENMFWYRQDPGLGLRLIYFSYDVKMKEKGDIPEGYSVSREKKERFSLILESASTNQTSMYLCAITGSNQPQHFGDGTRLSIL.

This clone was seen just once. This rearrangement joins TRBV14 to TRBJ1-2; D unresolved. Germline CDR1 reads SGHDN; CDR2 reads FVKESK. CDR3 length equals 13 residues. Trimming shortened V by 1 base and J by 3 bases, and 6 bases separated the two germline ends. CDR3 residues: CASSQGTHYGYTF. The CDR3 nucleotides are TGTGCCAGCAGCCAAGGAACACACTATGGCTACACCTTC.

The V call is TRBV4-2, the J call TRBJ2-1; the D is unclear. V shed 1 base and J shed 3 bases, with 7 bases lying between them. In germline, CDR1 is LGHNA, CDR2 YNFKEQ. The CDR3 contains 14 residues. The CDR3 nucleotides are TGTGCCAGCAGCCAAGTTGGCCACTACAATGAGCAGTTCTTC. It encodes CASSQVGHYNEQFF.

This clone showed up just a few times. This sequence joins TRBV9 and TRBJ1-2; no definite D call. Per the germline V gene, CDR1 is SGDLS and CDR2 is YYNGEE. CDR3 length equals 13 residues. Trimming shortened V by 0 bases and J by 8 bases, and 11 bases separated the two germline ends. The CDR3 region has the DNA TGTGCCAGCAGCGTAGGGGTGGGCGTCGGCTACACCTTC. This gives the protein CASSVGVGVGYTF.

V and J are TRBV5-1 and TRBJ2-7, with 10 bases matching TRBD1. V trimming: 0 bases; J trimming: 1 base; junction bases outside the gene matches: 1. The CDR3 runs 15 residues. Per germline, CDR1 SGHRS and CDR2 YFSETQ. The CDR3: CASSLEGQGSYEQYF. The CDR3 DNA follows: TGCGCCAGCAGCTTGGAGGGACAGGGGTCCTACGAGCAGTACTTC.

The genes are TRBV13 and TRBJ1-5; 7 bases line up with TRBD1. Germline assignment: CDR1 PRHDT and CDR2 FYEKMQ (reference sequence). V was clipped by 3 bases and J by 3 bases; unmatched bases: 5. The length of the CDR3 is 15 residues. This chain's CDR3 is CASSFTGEANQPQHF. For the CDR3, the DNA is TGTGCCAGCAGCTTCACAGGGGAGGCCAATCAGCCCCAGCATTTT.

The J gene is TRBJ2-3, the V gene TRBV7-9, with TRBD2 identical over 7 bases. The CDR3 sequence is 12 residues long. CDR1 SEHNR and CDR2 FQNEAQ come from the germline V gene (reference sequence). Losses at the gene ends were 5 bases for V and 12 bases for J; bases not matched to a gene: 8. In DNA, the CDR3 is TGTGCCAGCAGCCCAGGGACTATGGTTCAGTATTTT. Its translation is CASSPGTMVQYF. The variable domain in full, with the rest retrieved from reference TRBV7-9 and TRBJ2-3, is DTGVSQNPRHKITKRGQNVTFRCDPISEHNRLYWYRQTLGQGPEFLTYFQNEAQLEKSRLLSDRFSAERPKGSFSTLEIQRTEQGDSAMYLCASSPGTMVQYFGPGTRLTVL.

The chain combines TRBV2 with TRBJ2-2; 12 bases fit TRBD2. Looked up from germline, CDR1 is SNHLY and CDR2 is FYNNEI. V was pared by 6 bases and J by 7 bases, with 6 bases of the junction left unmatched. The CDR3 has 15 residues. The CDR3 protein is CASRRLAGVRGELFF. In DNA form, the CDR3 reads TGTGCCAGCAGAAGACTAGCGGGGGTTCGCGGGGAGCTGTTTTTT.

This clone occurred once. J is TRBJ1-3 and V is TRBV11-3, with 7 bases lining up with TRBD1. With 4 bases clipped from V and 0 bases from J, the junction kept 0 bases outside the gene matches. CDR1 SGHNT and CDR2 YENEEA come from the germline V gene. The CDR3 spans 14 residues. DNA for the CDR3: TGTGCCAGCAGCTCAGGGGGCTCTGGAAACACCATATATTTT. Translating gives CASSSGGSGNTIYF.